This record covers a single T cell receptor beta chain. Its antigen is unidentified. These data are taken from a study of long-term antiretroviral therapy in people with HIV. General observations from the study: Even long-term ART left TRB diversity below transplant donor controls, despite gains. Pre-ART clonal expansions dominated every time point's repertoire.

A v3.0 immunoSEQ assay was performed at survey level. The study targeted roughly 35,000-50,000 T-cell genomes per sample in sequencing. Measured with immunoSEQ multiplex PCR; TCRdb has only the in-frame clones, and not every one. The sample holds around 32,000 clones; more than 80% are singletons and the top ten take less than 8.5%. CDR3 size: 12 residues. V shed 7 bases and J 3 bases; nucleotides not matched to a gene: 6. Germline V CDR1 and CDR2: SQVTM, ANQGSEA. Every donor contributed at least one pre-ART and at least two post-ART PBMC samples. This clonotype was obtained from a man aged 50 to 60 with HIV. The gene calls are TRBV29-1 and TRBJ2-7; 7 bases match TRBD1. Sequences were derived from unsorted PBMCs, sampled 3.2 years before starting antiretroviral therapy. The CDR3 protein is CSAGQDIYEQYF. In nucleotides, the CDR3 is TGCAGCGCAGGACAGGATATCTACGAGCAGTACTTC.